Below, 11 T cell receptor beta chains from the same sample are listed, as sequenced in a study of shared clonotypes between healthy human individuals. Method: immunoSEQ multiplex PCR; TCRdb's copy keeps in-frame clones and lacks some. This table has over 2,000,000 clones, around 95% appearing once. Selected positively for CCR7 and CD45RO-negative, naive CD8 cells excluded terminally differentiated effector memory CD45RA+ cells. What was sequenced was naive CD8+ T cells from PBMCs. The source is a man between 18 and 29 years old in good health. Some clones in this sample may be carry-over from other donors' samples.

To note about this clone: Within the sample, other DNA sequences also encode this same CDR3. The gene calls are TRBV10-3 and TRBJ2-7; TRBD1 agrees at 7 bases. V shed 6 bases and J 1 base; nucleotides not matched to a gene: 3. The germline gives CDR1 ENHRY, CDR2 SYGVKD. This CDR3 contains 13 residues. CDR3 coding DNA: TGTGCCATCAGCGAACAGGGGTCCTACGAGCAGTACTTC. This codes for CAISEQGSYEQYF.

The chain recombines TRBV27 with TRBJ1-1; D is possibly TRBD1 (5 bases). The CDR3 length is 14 residues. Looked up from germline, CDR1 is MNHEY and CDR2 is SMNVEV (reference sequence). The V and J ends lost 5 bases and 3 bases respectively, with 13 bases between them. CDR3 protein: CASSPREGHTEAFF. In DNA form, the CDR3 reads TGTGCCAGCAGTCCCCGGGAGGGACACACTGAAGCTTTCTTT.

The chain employs TRBV7-8 and TRBJ2-7; D unresolved. V lost 3 bases, J lost 2 bases, and 8 bases lay in between. This CDR3 has 13 residues. Germline assignment: CDR1 SGHVS and CDR2 FQNEAQ. CDR3 sequence: CASSFGYTYEQYF. DNA of the CDR3: TGTGCCAGCAGCTTCGGTTATACCTACGAGCAGTACTTC.

The V and J genes are TRBV19 and TRBJ1-2, with 8 bases lining up with TRBD1. This CDR3 has 14 amino acids. The germline V gene encodes CDR1 LNHDA and CDR2 SQIVND (reference sequence). The trim removed 3 bases at V and 8 bases at J, leaving 8 bases unmatched. The CDR3 DNA is TGTGCCAGTAGTATTCCCTCCGACAGGGGCGGCTACACCTTC. Protein sequence: CASSIPSDRGGYTF.

This chain connects TRBV27 to TRBJ1-1; 7 nucleotides agree with TRBD1. Germline trimming cut 5 bases from V and 4 bases from J; bases unmatched to any gene: 7. CDR1 and CDR2 from the germline V gene are MNHEY and SMNVEV (reference sequence). The CDR3 loop spans 14 amino acids. Here the CDR3 reads CASSRGGSGTEAFF. The CDR3 DNA sequence: TGTGCCAGCAGTCGAGGGGGCTCGGGCACTGAAGCTTTCTTT.

The rearrangement uses TRBV7-8 and TRBJ2-5, with 7 bases lining up with TRBD2. The CDR3 extends over 14 amino acids. Looked up from germline, CDR1 is SGHVS and CDR2 is FQNEAQ. Trimming removed 5 bases from V and 4 bases from J; junction bases left unmatched: 7. The CDR3 region has the DNA TGTGCCAGCAGCCCCCTGGGGAGGGGAGAGACCCAGTACTTC. It encodes CASSPLGRGETQYF.

The chain carries TRBV4-3 and TRBJ2-7, with 8 bases that match TRBD1. Germline CDR1 and CDR2: LGHNA and YSLEER. The CDR3 has 16 amino acids. V dropped 0 bases and J dropped 5; count of bases not matched to a gene: 9. The CDR3 region has the DNA TGCGCCAGCAGCCAAGACCGGACAGGGCGTTTGCACGAGCAGTACTTC. Translating gives CASSQDRTGRLHEQYF.

J is TRBJ2-7 and V is TRBV5-5, with D possibly called TRBD1 or TRBD2 (5 bases each). The CDR3 contains 13 residues. Trimming pared 6 bases from V and 0 bases from J, leaving 10 bases between. Germline CDR1 is SGHKS and CDR2 is YYEKEE (reference sequence). The CDR3 region is CASTFGGSYEQYF. The CDR3 bases are TGTGCCAGCACCTTTGGGGGCTCCTACGAGCAGTACTTC.

On this clone itself: The sample carries other DNA sequences with the same CDR3. The chain links TRBV9 to TRBJ2-3; 9 positions match TRBD1. V shed 0 bases, J shed 3 bases, and the junction held 5 bases outside the gene matches. CDR1 and CDR2 (germline): SGDLS, YYNGEE. This CDR3 spans 16 amino acids. CDR3 DNA sequence: TGTGCCAGCAGCGTAGCTTGGGACAGGGTGACAGATACGCAGTATTTT. This translates into CASSVAWDRVTDTQYF.

The V gene is TRBV28, the J gene TRBJ2-2; D may correspond to TRBD1 or TRBD2 (6 bases each). Germline CDR1 reads MDHEN; CDR2 reads SYDVKM. Trimming cost V 6 bases and J 6 bases, with 14 bases left between them. CDR3 length: 14 residues. In nucleotides, the CDR3 is TGTGCCAGCAGCTCGGTCGGGGGCGCCGGGGAGCTGTTTTTT. As protein: CASSSVGGAGELFF.

The chain uses TRBV10-2 and TRBJ2-3; D is possibly TRBD1 (6 bases). The CDR3 spans 18 residues. Germline V lookup: CDR1 WSHSY, CDR2 SAAADI. Trimming took off 5 bases at V and 0 bases at J, with 21 bases between the two ends. CDR3 sequence reads: CASSFRTVGTSSTDTQYF. The CDR3 coding sequence is TGCGCCAGCAGTTTTAGGACAGTTGGTACTTCAAGCACAGATACGCAGTATTTT.